The 3 T cell receptor beta chains presented below share a single source sample, sequenced in a study of T-cell memory formation after mild COVID-19. TCRdb fed the 5' RACE reads into MiXCR, producing one record per CDR3 protein. Among under 300,000 distinct CDR3 sequences listed, roughly 9.4% were seen once. Sequenced: PBMCs or a T cell subset sorted from them (not recorded which). Source of these receptors: a man between 18 and 35 years old who had mild COVID-19 (a few samples of this study predate the infection). Cell type and time point are not known.

V is TRBV5-6 and J is TRBJ2-5, with 8 bases that match TRBD2. This CDR3 contains 15 residues. The junction had 4 bases not matched to a gene; V was cut back by 1 base and J by 2 bases. CDR1 is SGHDT and CDR2 is YYEEEE in the germline V gene. DNA for the CDR3: TGTGCCAGCAGCTTGCCGGGGGGGAGTCAAGAGACCCAGTACTTC. It encodes CASSLPGGSQETQYF.

The chain joins TRBV6-2 or TRBV6-3 to TRBJ1-1; D remains unclear. The CDR3 has 14 amino acids. Trimming shortened V by 6 bases and J by 0 bases, and 11 bases separated the two germline ends. The V gene's germline CDR1 is MNHEY and CDR2 SVGEGT. The CDR3 loop is CASRAADLNTEAFF. The CDR3 nucleotides are TGTGCCAGCAGAGCGGCAGACCTGAACACTGAAGCTTTCTTT.

This clonotype occurred a few times. The gene calls are TRBV5-1 and TRBJ2-1; maybe TRBD2 (5 bases). The CDR3 has 13 amino acids. The V and J ends lost 0 bases and 8 bases respectively, with 9 bases between them. Germline V CDR1 and CDR2: SGHRS, YFSETQ. CDR3 in amino acids: CASSLGVAYEQFF. Written as DNA, the CDR3 is TGCGCCAGCAGCTTGGGCGTAGCGTATGAGCAGTTCTTC.